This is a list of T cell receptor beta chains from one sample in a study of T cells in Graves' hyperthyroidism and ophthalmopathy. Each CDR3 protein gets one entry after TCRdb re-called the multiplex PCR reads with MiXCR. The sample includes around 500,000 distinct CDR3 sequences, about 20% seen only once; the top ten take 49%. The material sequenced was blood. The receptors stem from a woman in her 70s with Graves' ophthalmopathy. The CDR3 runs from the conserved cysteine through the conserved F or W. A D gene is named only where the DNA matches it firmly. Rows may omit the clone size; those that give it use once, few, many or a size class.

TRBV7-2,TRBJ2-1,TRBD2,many,TGTGCCAGCAGCTTTACCGGGACTAGGACGCTTGAGCAGTTCTTC,CASSFTGTRTLEQFF
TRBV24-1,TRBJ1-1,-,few,TGTGCCACCAGTGACACGGACCGGAAAGCTTTCTTT,CATSDTDRKAFF
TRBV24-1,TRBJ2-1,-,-,TGTGCCACCAGTGATGCCAGGACAGTCTTTAATGAGCAGTTCTTC,CATSDARTVFNEQFF
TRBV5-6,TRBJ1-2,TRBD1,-,TGTGCCAGCAGCAAAATGGACAGGGTGAGGGGCTACACCTTC,CASSKMDRVRGYTF
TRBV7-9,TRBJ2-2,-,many,TGTGCCAGCAGCCCTCCCGGACTCGCGAACACCGGGGAGCTGTTTTTT,CASSPPGLANTGELFF
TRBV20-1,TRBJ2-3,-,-,TGCAGTGCTGGACAGCCTACACCTCGCACAGATACGCAGTATTTT,CSAGQPTPRTDTQYF
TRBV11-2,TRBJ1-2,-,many,TGTGCCAGCAGCTTAACAGGCAAGGGTGGCTATGGCTACACCTTC,CASSLTGKGGYGYTF
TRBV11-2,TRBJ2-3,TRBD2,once,TGTGCCAGCAGCAGATTACTAGCGGGCCCAGATACGCAGTATTTT,CASSRLLAGPDTQYF
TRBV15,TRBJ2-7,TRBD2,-,TGTGCCACCAGCAGAGGACAGTTCGGACTAGCGGGAGTGCGGTACTTC,CATSRGQFGLAGVRYF
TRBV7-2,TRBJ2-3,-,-,TGTGCCAGCAGCTTAGAGCCCGGAAATACGCAGTATTTT,CASSLEPGNTQYF
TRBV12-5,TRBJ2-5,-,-,TGTGCTAGTGGTTCCTTAGGAATCGAGACCCAGTACTTC,CASGSLGIETQYF
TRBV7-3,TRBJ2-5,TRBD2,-,TGTGCCACCTCGGGGGGGCGCGGGGAGACCCAGTACTTC,CATSGGRGETQYF
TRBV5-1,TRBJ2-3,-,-,TGCGCCAGCAGCTTGGGACTGCCCCAAGATACGCAGTATTTT,CASSLGLPQDTQYF
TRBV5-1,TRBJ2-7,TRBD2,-,TGCGCCAGCAGCACCGGACTAGCGCCCGGCTCCTACGAGCAGTACTTC,CASSTGLAPGSYEQYF
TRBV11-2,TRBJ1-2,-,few,TGTGCCAGCAGCCCCGAGGTAGGGGGGCATGGCTACACCTTC,CASSPEVGGHGYTF
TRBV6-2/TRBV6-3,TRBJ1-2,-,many,TGTGCCAGCAGTTACCAAAGGAGGCGACGCTACACCTTC,CASSYQRRRRYTF
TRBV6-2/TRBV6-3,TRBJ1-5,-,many,TGTGCCAGCAGTTACGCGTCCCCTGGGCCCCAGCATTTT,CASSYASPGPQHF
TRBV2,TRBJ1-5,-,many,TGTGCCAGCAGCGACCAGGGGAAAGGTCAGCCCCAGCATTTT,CASSDQGKGQPQHF
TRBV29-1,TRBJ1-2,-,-,TGCAGCGTTGAAGATCACTGGCGGCCGCCCGGCTACACCTTC,CSVEDHWRPPGYTF
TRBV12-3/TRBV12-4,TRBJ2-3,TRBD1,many,TGTGCCAGCAGCCGGGACAGGGTCCCAGCAGATACGCAGTATTTT,CASSRDRVPADTQYF
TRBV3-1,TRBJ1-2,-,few,TGTGCCAGCAGCCAAGTAGGGGCCGGGAGGGGCTATGGCTACACCTTC,CASSQVGAGRGYGYTF
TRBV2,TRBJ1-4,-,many,TGTGCCAGCATGGAGGGAGTTAATGAAAAACTGTTTTTT,CASMEGVNEKLFF
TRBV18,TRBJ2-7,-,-,TGTGCCAGCTCACCACCTGGCGGTGGGGGTATCCACGAGCAGTACTTC,CASSPPGGGGIHEQYF
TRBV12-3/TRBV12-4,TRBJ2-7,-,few,TGTGCCAACAGTCAGGGGACCGATTACGAGCAGTACTTC,CANSQGTDYEQYF
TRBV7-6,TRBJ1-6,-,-,TGTGCCAGCCGCCAGGGCTGGAATTCACCCCTCCACTTT,CASRQGWNSPLHF
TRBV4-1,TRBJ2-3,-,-,TGCGCCAGCAGCCAGGCCGGGATCCCGGATACGCAGTATTTT,CASSQAGIPDTQYF
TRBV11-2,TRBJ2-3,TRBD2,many,TGTGCCAGCAGCCACCACCTAGCGGGAGCCACGACAGATACGCAGTATTTT,CASSHHLAGATTDTQYF
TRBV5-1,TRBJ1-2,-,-,TGCGCCAGCAGCTCGGGAGAGGGGGGATATGGCTACACCTTC,CASSSGEGGYGYTF
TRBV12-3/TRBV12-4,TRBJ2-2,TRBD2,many,TGTGCCAGCAGTTATACTAGCGGGGGTCCGTGGACCGGGGAGCTGTTTTTT,CASSYTSGGPWTGELFF
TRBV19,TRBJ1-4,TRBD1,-,TGTGCCAGTAACAGGGGATGGAATGAAAAACTGTTTTTT,CASNRGWNEKLFF
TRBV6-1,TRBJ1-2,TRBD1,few,TGTGCCAGCAGCCGCGACAGGGAGGCTGGTGGCTACACCTTC,CASSRDREAGGYTF
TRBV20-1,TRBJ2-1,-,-,TGCAGTGCTAGAGATCGGCTAGCGCCTTCCTACAATGAGCAGTTCTTC,CSARDRLAPSYNEQFF
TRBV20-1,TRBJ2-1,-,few,TGCAGTGCTAGAGATCTAGATACTGAGCAGTTCTTC,CSARDLDTEQFF
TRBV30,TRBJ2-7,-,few,TGTGCCTGGAGCGAGGGGACGATCTACGAGCAGTACTTC,CAWSEGTIYEQYF
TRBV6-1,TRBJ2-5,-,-,TGTGCCAGCAGCCCTAAGGGGGTTACCAGGTTTCGAGAGACCCAGTACTTC,CASSPKGVTRFRETQYF
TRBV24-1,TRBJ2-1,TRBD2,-,TGTGCCACCAGTGAAGGAGGGACTAGCTTTTACAATGAGCAGTTCTTC,CATSEGGTSFYNEQFF
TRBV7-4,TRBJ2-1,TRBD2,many,TGTGCCAGCAGCTTAGCGGGAGGGCCATTTAATGAGCAGTTCTTC,CASSLAGGPFNEQFF
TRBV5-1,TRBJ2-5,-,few,TGCGCCAGCAGCTTGTTGCAGGGGGAGACCCAGTACTTC,CASSLLQGETQYF
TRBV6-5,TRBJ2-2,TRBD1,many,TGTGCCAGCAGTTTGGGACAGGGGAGGACCGGGGAGCTGTTTTTT,CASSLGQGRTGELFF
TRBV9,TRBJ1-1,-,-,TGTGCCAGCAGCGTATACACAGAAGACACTGAAGCTTTCTTT,CASSVYTEDTEAFF
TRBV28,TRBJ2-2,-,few,TGTGCCAGCATGAGGGTCGACACCGGGGAGCTGTTTTTT,CASMRVDTGELFF
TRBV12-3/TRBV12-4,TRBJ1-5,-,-,TGTGCCAGCAGTGTCACAGGAGGCAATCAGCCCCAGCATTTT,CASSVTGGNQPQHF
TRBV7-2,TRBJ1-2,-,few,TGTGCCAGCAGCTTACCCACGGCCGGGGGCTACACCTTC,CASSLPTAGGYTF
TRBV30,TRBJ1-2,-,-,TGTGCCTGGACAGTATCTAACTATGGCTACACCTTC,CAWTVSNYGYTF
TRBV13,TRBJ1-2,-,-,TGTGCCAGCAGCTTAGGCGAAACAGGGTACTATGGCTACACCTTC,CASSLGETGYYGYTF
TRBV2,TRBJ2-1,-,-,TGTGCCAGCAGGTCCGTTCCTCGGGACAATGAGCAGTTCTTC,CASRSVPRDNEQFF